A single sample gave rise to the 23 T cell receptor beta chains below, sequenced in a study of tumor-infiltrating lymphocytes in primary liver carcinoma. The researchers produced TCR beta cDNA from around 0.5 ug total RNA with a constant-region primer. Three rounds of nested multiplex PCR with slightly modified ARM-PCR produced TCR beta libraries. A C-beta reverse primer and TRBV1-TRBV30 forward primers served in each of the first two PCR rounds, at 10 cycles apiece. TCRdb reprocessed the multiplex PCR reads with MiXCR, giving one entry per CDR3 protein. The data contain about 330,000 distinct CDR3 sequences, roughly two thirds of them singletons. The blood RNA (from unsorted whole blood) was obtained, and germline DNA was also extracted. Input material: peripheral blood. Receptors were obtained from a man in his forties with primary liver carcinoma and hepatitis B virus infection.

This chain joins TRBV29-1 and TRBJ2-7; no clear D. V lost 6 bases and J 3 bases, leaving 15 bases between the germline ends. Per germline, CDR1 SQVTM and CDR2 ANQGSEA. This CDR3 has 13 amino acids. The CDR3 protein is CSVLDWKNYEQYF. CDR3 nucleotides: TGCAGCGTCCTAGATTGGAAAAACTACGAGCAGTACTTC.

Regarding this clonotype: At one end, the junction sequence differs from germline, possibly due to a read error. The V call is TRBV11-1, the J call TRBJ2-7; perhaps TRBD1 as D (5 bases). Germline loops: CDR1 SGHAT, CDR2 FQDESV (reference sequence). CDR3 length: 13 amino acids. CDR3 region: CTSTGSGFDEQYF. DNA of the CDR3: TGTACCAGCACCGGGTCAGGGTTCGACGAGCAGTACTTC.

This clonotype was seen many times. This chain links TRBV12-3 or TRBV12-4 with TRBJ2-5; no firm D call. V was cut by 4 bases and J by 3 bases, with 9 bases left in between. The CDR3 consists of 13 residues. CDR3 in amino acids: CASSSSNEETQYF. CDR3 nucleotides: TGTGCCAGCAGTTCCTCTAACGAAGAGACCCAGTACTTC.

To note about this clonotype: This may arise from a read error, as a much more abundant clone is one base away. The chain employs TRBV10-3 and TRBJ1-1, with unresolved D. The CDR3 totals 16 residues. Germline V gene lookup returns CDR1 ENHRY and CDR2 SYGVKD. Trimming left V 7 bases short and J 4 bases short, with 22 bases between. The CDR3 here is CAIIVLPSSGSTEAFF. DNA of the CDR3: TGTGCCATCATTGTACTTCCGAGCAGCGGGAGCACTGAAGCTTTCTTT.

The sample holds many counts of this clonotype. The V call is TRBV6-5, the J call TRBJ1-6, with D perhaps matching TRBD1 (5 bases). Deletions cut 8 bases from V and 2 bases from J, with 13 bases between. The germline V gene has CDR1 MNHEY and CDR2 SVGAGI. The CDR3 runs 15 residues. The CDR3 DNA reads TGTGCCAGCGGTAATGGGGCCGCCTATAATTCACCCCTCCACTTT. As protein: CASGNGAAYNSPLHF.

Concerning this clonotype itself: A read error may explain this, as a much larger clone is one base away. Here the CDR3 reads CAICEGTNSPLHF. CDR3 DNA sequence: TGTGCCATCTGTGAAGGGACCAATTCACCCCTCCACTTT. The chain combines TRBV10-3 with TRBJ1-6, with TRBD1 as a possible D gene (5 bases). The CDR3 runs to 13 residues. In germline, CDR1 is ENHRY, CDR2 SYGVKD.

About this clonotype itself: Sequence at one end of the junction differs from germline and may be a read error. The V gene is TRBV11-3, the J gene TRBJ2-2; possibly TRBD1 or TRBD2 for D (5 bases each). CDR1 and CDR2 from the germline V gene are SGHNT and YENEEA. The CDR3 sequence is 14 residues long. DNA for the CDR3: TGTGCCAGCAGCTTAGGTGTGAACACTGGGGGGCTGTTTTTT. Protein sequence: CASSLGVNTGGLFF.

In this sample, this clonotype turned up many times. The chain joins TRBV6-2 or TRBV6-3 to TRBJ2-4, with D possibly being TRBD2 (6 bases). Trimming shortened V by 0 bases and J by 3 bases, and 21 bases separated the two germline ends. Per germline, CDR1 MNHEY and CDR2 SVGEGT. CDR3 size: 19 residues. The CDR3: CASSYSILRRGLGKNIQYF. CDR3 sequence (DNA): TGTGCCAGCAGTTACTCGATCCTCAGGAGGGGATTGGGCAAAAACATTCAGTACTTC.

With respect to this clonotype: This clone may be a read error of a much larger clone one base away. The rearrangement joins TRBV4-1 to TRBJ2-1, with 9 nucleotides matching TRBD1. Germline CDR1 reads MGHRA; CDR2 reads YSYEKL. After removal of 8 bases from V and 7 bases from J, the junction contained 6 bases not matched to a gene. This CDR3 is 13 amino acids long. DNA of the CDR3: TGCGCCAGCGGACAGGGGACGGAAAATGAGCAGTTCTTC. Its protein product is CASGQGTENEQFF.

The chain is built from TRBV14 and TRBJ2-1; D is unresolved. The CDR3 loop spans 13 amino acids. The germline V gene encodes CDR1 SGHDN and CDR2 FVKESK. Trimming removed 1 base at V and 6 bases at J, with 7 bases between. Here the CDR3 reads CASSQVLGNEQFF. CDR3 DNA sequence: TGTGCCAGCAGCCAAGTTTTGGGCAATGAGCAGTTCTTC.

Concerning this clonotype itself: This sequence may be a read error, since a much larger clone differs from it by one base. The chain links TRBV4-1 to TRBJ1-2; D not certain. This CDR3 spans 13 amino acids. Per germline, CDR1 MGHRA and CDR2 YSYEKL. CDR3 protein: CASSSPYNYGYAF. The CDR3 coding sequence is TGCGCCAGCAGCTCACCCTATAACTATGGCTACGCCTTC.

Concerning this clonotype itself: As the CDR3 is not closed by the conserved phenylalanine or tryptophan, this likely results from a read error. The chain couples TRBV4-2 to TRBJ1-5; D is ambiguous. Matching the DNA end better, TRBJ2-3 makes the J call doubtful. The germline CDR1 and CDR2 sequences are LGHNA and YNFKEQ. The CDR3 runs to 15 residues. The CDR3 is CASSQDQANNQPQYS. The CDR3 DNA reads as TGTGCCAGCAGCCAAGATCAAGCAAATAATCAGCCCCAGTATTCT.

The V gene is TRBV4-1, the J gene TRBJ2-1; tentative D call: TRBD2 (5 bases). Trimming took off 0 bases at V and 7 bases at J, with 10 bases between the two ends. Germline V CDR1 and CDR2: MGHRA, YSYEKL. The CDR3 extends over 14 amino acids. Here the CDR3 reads CASSQELGCNEQFF. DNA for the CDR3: TGCGCCAGCAGCCAAGAACTAGGGTGTAATGAGCAGTTCTTC.

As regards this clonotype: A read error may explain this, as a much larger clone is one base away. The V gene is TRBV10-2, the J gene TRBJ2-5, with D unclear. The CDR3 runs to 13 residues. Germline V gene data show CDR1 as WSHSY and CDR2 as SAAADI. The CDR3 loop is CASSRRPQETRYF. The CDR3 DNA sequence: TGCGCCAGCAGTCGACGGCCCCAAGAGACCCGGTACTTC.

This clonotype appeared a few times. CDR3 amino acids: CASSSAGVSYEQYF. The CDR3 coding sequence is TGTGCCAGCAGTTCAGCGGGGGTCTCCTACGAGCAGTACTTC. The rearrangement links TRBV6-2 or TRBV6-3 to TRBJ2-7; 8 bases match TRBD2. The CDR3 sequence is 14 residues long. The germline V gene encodes CDR1 MNHEY and CDR2 SVGEGT. The V and J ends lost 4 bases and 0 bases, in that order; junction bases with no gene match: 2.

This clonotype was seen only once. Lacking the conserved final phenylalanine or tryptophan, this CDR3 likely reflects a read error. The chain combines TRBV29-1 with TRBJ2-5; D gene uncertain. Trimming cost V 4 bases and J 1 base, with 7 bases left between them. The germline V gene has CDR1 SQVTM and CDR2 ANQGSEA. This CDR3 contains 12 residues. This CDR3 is CSVAHAQETQYL. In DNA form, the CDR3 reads TGCAGCGTTGCTCACGCCCAAGAGACCCAGTACTTA.

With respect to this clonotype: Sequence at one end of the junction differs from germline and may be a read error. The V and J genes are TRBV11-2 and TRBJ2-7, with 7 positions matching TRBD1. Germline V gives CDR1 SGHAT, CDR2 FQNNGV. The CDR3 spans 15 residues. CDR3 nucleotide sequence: TGTGCCAGCAGCCTAACAACAGGGGTCCCCTACGAGCATTACTTC. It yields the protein CASSLTTGVPYEHYF. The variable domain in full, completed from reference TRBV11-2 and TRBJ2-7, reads EAGVAQSPRYKIIEKRQSVAFWCNPISGHATLYWYQQILGQGPKLLIQFQNNGVVDDSQLPKDRFSAERLKGVDSTLKIQPAKLEDSAVYLCASSLTTGVPYEHYFGPGTRLTVT.

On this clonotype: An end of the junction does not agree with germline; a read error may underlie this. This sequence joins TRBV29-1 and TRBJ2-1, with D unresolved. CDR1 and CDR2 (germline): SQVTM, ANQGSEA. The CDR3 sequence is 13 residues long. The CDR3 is CNVEGYRENEQFF. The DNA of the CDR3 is TGCAACGTTGAAGGATATCGCGAAAATGAGCAGTTCTTC.

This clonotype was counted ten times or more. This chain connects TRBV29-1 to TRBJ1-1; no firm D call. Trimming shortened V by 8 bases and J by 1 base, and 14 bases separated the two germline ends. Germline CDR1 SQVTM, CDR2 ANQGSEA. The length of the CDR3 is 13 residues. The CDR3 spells CSYKRVANTEAFF. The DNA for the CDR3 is TGCAGCTATAAAAGGGTGGCGAACACTGAAGCTTTCTTT.

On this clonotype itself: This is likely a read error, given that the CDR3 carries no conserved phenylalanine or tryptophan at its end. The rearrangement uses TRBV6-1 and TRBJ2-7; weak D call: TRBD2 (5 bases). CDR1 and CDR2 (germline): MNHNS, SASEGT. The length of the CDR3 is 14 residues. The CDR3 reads CASNEAADGYEQYL. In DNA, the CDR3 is TGTGCCAGCAATGAAGCGGCAGACGGCTACGAGCAGTACCTC.

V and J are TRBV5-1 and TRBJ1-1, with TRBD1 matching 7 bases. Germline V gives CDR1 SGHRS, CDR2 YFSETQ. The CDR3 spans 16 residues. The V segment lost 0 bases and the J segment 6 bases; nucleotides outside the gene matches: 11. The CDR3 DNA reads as TGCGCCAGCAGCTTGGCCCTAGACAGGGCGTTCGCTGAAGCTTTCTTT. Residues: CASSLALDRAFAEAFF.

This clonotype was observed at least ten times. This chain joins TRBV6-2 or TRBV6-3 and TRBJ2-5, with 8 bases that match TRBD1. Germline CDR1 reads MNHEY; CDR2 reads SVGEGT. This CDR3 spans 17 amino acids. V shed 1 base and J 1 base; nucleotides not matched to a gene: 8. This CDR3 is CASSYFSGTGGQETQYF. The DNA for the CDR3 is TGTGCCAGCAGTTACTTTTCCGGGACAGGCGGCCAAGAGACCCAGTACTTC.

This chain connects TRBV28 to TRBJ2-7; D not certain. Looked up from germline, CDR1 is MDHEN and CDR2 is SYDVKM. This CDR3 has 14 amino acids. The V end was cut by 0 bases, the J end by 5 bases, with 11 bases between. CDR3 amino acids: CASSLWAGSNEQYF. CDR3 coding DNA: TGTGCCAGCAGTTTATGGGCAGGTTCCAACGAGCAGTACTTC.